This T cell receptor (beta chain) derives from a study of blood T cell repertoires in COVID-19. The overall study: Both acute and convalescent COVID-19 samples were obtained from the United States, Italy and Spain. Sample material is recorded as cDNA or gDNA derived from T cells, B-cell-depleted T cells, or PBMCs.

This clone was picked up one time. Authors' methods: It was from reference gene primer amplification that nucleated cell counts were estimated. This table comes from immunoSEQ multiplex PCR, and its TCRdb copy is limited to in-frame clones, with some not included. The V and J calls and the clone size are those of that table, but D and trimming were determined from the DNA. The table shows 28,000 or so clones, with about 88% occurring only once. The CDR3 has 16 residues. V dropped 2 bases and J dropped 6; count of bases not matched to a gene: 4. This clonotype was obtained from a woman between 45 and 65 years old with active COVID-19. The chain carries TRBV5-3 and TRBJ2-1, with 14 positions matching TRBD2. Being an ORF, TRBV5-3 has a function that is uncertain. Sample: peripheral blood. CDR3 DNA: TGTGCCAGAAGCTTAGGGACTAGCGGGAGTTTCAATGAGCAGTTCTTC. It translates to CARSLGTSGSFNEQFF.